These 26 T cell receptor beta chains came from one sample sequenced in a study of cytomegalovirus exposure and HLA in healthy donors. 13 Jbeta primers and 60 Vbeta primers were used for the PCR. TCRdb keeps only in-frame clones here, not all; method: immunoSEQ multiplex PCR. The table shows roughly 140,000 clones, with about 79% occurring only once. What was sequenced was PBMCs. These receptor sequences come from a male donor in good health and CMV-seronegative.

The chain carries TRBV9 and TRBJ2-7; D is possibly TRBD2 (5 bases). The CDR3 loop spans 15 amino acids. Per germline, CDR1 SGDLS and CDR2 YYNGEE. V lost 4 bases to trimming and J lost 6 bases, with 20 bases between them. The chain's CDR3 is CASSPYARGLGEQYF. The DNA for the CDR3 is TGTGCCAGCAGCCCTTATGCCCGGGGATTGGGCGAGCAGTACTTC.

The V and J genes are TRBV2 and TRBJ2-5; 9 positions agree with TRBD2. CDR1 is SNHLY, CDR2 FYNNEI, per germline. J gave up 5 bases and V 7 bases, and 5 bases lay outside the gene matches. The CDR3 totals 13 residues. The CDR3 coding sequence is TGTGCCAGCACCCCCGCGGGAGGGGAGACCCAGTACTTC. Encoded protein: CASTPAGGETQYF.

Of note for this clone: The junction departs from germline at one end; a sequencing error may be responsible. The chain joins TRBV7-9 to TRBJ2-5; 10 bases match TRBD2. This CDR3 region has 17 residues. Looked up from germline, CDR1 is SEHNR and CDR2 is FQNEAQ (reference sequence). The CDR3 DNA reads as TGTTCCAGCAGCCTCTCGGCAGCGGGGGGGCCCGAAGAGACCCAGTACTTC. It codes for CSSSLSAAGGPEETQYF.

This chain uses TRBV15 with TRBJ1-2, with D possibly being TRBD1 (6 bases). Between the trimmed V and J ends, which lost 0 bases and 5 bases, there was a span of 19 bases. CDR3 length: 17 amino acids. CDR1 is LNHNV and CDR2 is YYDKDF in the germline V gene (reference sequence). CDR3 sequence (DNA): TGTGCCACCAGCAGAGAGGGCAGGACAGCGGCGGCGTATGGCTACACCTTC. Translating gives CATSREGRTAAAYGYTF.

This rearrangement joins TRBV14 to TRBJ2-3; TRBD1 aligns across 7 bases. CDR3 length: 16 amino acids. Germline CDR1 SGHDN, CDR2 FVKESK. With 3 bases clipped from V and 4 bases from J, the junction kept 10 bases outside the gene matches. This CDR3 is CASSHLRRGRADTQYF. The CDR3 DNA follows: TGTGCCAGCAGCCACTTGAGAAGGGGGCGAGCAGATACGCAGTATTTT.

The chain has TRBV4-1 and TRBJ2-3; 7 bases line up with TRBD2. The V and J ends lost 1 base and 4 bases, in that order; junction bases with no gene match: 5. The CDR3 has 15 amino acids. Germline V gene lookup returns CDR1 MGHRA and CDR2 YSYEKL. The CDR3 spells CASSQVAGAADTQYF. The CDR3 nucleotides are TGCGCCAGCAGCCAAGTTGCGGGAGCGGCAGATACGCAGTATTTT.

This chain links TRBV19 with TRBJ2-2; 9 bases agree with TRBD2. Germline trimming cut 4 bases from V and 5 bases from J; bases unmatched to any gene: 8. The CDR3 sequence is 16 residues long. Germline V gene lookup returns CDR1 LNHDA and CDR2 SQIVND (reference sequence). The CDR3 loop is CASSNKAGGRTGELFF. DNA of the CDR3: TGTGCCAGTAGTAACAAAGCGGGGGGAAGGACCGGGGAGCTGTTTTTT.

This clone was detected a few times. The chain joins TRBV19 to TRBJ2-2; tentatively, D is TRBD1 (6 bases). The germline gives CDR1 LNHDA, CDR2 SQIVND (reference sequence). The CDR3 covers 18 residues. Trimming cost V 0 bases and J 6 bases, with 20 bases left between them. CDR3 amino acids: CASSIDSLRYRAPGELFF. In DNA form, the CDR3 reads TGTGCCAGTAGTATAGATTCCCTCAGGTACAGGGCCCCCGGGGAGCTGTTTTTT.

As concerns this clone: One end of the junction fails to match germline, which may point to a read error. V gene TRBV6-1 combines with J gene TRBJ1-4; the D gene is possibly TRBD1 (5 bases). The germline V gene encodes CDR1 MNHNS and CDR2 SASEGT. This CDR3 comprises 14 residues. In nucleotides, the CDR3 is TGTGCCAGCAGCGAAGCCAGGGTAGGGGAAAAACTGTTTTTT. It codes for CASSEARVGEKLFF.

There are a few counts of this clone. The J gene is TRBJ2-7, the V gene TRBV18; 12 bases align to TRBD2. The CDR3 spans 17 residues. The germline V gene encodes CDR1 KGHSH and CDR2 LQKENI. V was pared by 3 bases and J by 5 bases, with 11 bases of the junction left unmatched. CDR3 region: CASSPSGLAGPTDEQYF. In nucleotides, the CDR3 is TGTGCCAGCTCACCCTCAGGACTAGCGGGGCCCACCGACGAGCAGTACTTC.

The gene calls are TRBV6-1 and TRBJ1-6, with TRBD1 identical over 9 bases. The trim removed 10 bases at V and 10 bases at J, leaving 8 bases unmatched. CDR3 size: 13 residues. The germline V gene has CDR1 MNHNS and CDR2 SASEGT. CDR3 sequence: CAILRQGDSPLHF. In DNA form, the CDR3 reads TGTGCCATCCTGAGACAGGGGGACTCACCCCTCCACTTT.

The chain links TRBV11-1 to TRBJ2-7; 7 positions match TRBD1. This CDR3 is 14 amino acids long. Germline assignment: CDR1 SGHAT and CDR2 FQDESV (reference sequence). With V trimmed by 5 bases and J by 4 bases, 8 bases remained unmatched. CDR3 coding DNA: TGTGCCAGCAGCCCAGAGGCACAGGGGTACGAGCAGTACTTC. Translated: CASSPEAQGYEQYF.

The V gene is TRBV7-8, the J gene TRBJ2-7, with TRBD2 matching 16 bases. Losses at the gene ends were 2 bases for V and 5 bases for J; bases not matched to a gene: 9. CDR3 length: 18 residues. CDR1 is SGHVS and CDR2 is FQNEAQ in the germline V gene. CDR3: CASSLIAGTSGRVDEQYF. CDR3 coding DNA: TGTGCCAGCAGCTTAATTGCGGGGACTAGCGGGAGGGTCGACGAGCAGTACTTC.

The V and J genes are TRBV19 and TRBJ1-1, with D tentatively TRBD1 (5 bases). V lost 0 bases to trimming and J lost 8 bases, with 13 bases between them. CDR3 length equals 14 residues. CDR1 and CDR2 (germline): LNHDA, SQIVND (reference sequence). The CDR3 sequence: CASSIDLVRAEAFF. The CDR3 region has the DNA TGTGCCAGTAGTATAGATCTGGTCAGGGCGGAAGCTTTCTTT. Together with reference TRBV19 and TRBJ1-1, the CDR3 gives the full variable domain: DGGITQSPKYLFRKEGQNVTLSCEQNLNHDAMYWYRQDPGQGLRLIYYSQIVNDFQKGDIAEGYSVSREKKESFPLTVTSAQKNPTAFYLCASSIDLVRAEAFFGQGTRLTVV.

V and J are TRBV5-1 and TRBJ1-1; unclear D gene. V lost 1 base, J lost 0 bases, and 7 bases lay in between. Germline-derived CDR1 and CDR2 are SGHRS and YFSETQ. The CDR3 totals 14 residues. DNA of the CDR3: TGCGCCAGCAGCTTGTCGGGGATGAACACTGAAGCTTTCTTT. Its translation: CASSLSGMNTEAFF. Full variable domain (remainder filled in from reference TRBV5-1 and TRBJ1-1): KAGVTQTPRYLIKTRGQQVTLSCSPISGHRSVSWYQQTPGQGLQFLFEYFSETQRNKGNFPGRFSGRQFSNSRSEMNVSTLELGDSALYLCASSLSGMNTEAFFGQGTRLTVV.

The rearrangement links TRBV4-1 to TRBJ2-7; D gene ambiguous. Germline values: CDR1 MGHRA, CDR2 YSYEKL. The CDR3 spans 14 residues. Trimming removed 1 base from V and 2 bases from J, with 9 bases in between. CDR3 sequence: CASSQGGSTYEQYF. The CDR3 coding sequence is TGCGCCAGCAGCCAAGGAGGCAGCACCTACGAGCAGTACTTC.

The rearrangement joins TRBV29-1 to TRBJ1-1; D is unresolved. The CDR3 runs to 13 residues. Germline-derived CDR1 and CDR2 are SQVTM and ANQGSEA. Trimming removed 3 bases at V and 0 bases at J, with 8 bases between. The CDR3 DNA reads TGCAGCGTTGACTACACTATGAACACTGAAGCTTTCTTT. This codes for CSVDYTMNTEAFF.

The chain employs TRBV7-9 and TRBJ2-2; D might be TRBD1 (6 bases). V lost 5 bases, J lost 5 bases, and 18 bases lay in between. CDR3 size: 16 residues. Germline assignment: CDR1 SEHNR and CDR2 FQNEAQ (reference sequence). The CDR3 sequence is CASSPNRVSRTGELFF. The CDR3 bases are TGTGCCAGCAGCCCGAACAGGGTCAGCCGAACCGGGGAGCTGTTTTTT. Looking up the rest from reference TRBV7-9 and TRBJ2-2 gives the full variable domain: DTGVSQNPRHKITKRGQNVTFRCDPISEHNRLYWYRQTLGQGPEFLTYFQNEAQLEKSRLLSDRFSAERPKGSFSTLEIQRTEQGDSAMYLCASSPNRVSRTGELFFGEGSRLTVL.

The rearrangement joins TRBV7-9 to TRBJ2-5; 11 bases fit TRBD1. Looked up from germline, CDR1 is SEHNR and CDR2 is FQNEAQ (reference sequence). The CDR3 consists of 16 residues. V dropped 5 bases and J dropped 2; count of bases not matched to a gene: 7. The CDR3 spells CASSNGQGARQETQYF. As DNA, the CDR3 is TGTGCCAGCAGCAATGGACAGGGGGCTAGGCAAGAGACCCAGTACTTC.

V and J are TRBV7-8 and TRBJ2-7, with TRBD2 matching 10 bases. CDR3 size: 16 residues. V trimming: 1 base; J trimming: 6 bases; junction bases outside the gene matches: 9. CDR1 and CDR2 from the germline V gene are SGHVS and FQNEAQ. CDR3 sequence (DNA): TGTGCCAGCAGCTTAGACCGACTAGCGGGTTCTCCCGAGCAGTACTTC. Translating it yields CASSLDRLAGSPEQYF.

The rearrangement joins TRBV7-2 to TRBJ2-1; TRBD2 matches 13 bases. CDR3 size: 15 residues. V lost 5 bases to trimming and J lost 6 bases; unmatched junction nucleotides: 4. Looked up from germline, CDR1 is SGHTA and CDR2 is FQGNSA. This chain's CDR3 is CASSPTSGRINEQFF. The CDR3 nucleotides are TGTGCCAGCAGCCCGACTAGCGGGAGGATCAATGAGCAGTTCTTC.

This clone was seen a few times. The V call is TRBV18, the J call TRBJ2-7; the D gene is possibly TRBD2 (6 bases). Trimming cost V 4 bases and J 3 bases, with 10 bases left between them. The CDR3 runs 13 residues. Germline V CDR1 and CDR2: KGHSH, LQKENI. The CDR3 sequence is CASSRGALYEQYF. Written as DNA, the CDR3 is TGTGCCAGCTCACGCGGGGCCCTCTACGAGCAGTACTTC. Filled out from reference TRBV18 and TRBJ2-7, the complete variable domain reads NAGVMQNPRHLVRRRGQEARLRCSPMKGHSHVYWYRQLPEEGLKFMVYLQKENIIDESGMPKERFSAEFPKEGPSILRIQQVVRGDSAAYFCASSRGALYEQYFGPGTRLTVT.

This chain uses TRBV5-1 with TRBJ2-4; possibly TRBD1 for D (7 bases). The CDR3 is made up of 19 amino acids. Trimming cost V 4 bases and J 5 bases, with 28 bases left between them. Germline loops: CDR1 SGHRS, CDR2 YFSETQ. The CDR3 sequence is CASSPRTGQAVGGENIQYF. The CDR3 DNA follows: TGCGCCAGCAGCCCGAGGACAGGACAGGCCGTAGGAGGGGAAAACATTCAGTACTTC. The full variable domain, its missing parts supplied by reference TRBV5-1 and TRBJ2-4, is KAGVTQTPRYLIKTRGQQVTLSCSPISGHRSVSWYQQTPGQGLQFLFEYFSETQRNKGNFPGRFSGRQFSNSRSEMNVSTLELGDSALYLCASSPRTGQAVGGENIQYFGAGTRLSVL.

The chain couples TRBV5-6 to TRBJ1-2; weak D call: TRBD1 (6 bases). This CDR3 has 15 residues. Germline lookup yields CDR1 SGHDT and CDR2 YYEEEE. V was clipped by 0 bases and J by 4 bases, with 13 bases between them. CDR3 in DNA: TGTGCCAGCAGCTTGGCAGCGGACAGCGCCTATGGCTACACCTTC. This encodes CASSLAADSAYGYTF. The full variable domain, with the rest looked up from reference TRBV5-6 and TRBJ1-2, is DAGVTQSPTHLIKTRGQQVTLRCSPKSGHDTVSWYQQALGQGPQFIFQYYEEEERQRGNFPDRFSGHQFPNYSSELNVNALLLGDSALYLCASSLAADSAYGYTFGSGTRLTVV.

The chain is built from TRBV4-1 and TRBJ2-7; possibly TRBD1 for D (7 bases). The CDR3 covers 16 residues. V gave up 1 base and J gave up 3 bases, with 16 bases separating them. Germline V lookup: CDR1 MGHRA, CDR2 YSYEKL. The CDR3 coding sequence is TGCGCCAGCAGCCAAGTTTTGGAGGGGGCCTACTACGAGCAGTACTTC. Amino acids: CASSQVLEGAYYEQYF.

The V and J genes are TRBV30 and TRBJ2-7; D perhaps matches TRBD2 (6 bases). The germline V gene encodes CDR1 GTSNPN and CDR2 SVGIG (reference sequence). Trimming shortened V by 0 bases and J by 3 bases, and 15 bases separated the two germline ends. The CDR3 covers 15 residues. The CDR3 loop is CAWSVLADANYEQYF. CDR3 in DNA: TGTGCCTGGAGTGTACTAGCCGACGCGAACTACGAGCAGTACTTC.